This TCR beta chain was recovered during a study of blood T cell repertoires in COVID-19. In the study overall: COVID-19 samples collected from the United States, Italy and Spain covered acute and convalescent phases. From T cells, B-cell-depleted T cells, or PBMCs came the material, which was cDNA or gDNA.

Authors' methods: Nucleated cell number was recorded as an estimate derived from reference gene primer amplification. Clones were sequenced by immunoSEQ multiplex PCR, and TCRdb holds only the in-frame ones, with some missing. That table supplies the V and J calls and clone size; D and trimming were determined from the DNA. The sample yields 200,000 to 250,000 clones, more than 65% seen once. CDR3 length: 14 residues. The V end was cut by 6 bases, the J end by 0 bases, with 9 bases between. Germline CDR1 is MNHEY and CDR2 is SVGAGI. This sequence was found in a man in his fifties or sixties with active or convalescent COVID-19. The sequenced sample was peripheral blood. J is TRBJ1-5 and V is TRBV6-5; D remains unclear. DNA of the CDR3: TGTGCCAGCAGCCGACACGTTAGCAATCAGCCCCAGCATTTT. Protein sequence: CASSRHVSNQPQHF.